This T cell receptor (beta chain) was recovered during a study of T cells in Graves' hyperthyroidism and ophthalmopathy. In the study overall: The authors collected peripheral blood at initial diagnosis, before any treatment.

In the case of this clonotype: Its target is not known.

The length of the CDR3 is 15 residues. The germline V and J ends were trimmed by 3 bases and 0 bases, with 9 bases remaining between them. Germline assignment: CDR1 MGHRA and CDR2 YSYEKL. Regions amplified from RNA transcripts were the TCR beta CDR3 regions. The HTBI set primed first-round TCR CDR3 RT-PCR. TCRdb itself ran the multiplex PCR reads through MiXCR, one entry per CDR3 protein. The sample yields hundreds of thousands of distinct CDR3 sequences, less than 25% seen once. Study results and limitations: By a 13 V-J model, ophthalmopathy was set apart from stable hyperthyroidism.

Ophthalmopathy in the patients scored at least 3 on Clinical Activity Score and at least 4 on NOSPECS grade, lasting under 3 months. Cells are PBMCs isolated from more than 8.5 ml of fresh blood. The clonotype originates from a man between 25 and 39 years old with Graves' ophthalmopathy. V usage is TRBV4-1 and J usage is TRBJ1-5; a weak D match, TRBD1 (5 bases). Material: blood. CDR3 in amino acids: CASSQARASNQPQHF. The CDR3 coding sequence is TGCGCCAGCAGCCAGGCCAGGGCTAGCAATCAGCCCCAGCATTTT.